This T cell receptor (beta chain) is drawn from a study of naive and memory T cell subsets. Cells stained for CD3, CD4, CD8, CD45RA and CD27 were sorted into four subsets. An equimolar mix of two oligonucleotides served as the beta constant-region primer for TRBC1 and TRBC2. The ligated cDNA underwent four PCR rounds using SP2 and nested alpha and beta constant-region primers. A 12-nucleotide UMI and the SP2 primer were added to the cDNA 3' end by oligonucleotide ligation. TCRdb re-called the UMI-ligation and nested PCR reads through MiXCR, storing one row per CDR3 protein. Of tens of thousands of distinct CDR3 sequences in the sample, 7% to 9% are singletons; the top ten hold about 24%. Notes on the study in general: In naive cells, over 95% of TCR sequences were seen only once. Each distinct alpha or beta sequence counts as one clonotype.

This clonotype came up a few times. Its specificity is not known. The receptor's source is a human donor in good health. The specimen sequenced was central memory CD8+ T cells from blood.

CDR3 in DNA: TGTGCCATCAGTGATTGGGGCAGTGACAATGAGCAGTTCTTC. As protein: CAISDWGSDNEQFF. The rearrangement joins TRBV10-3 to TRBJ2-1; maybe TRBD1 (5 bases). With 3 bases removed from V and 5 bases from J, the gap between germline ends came to 11 bases. Germline CDR1 reads ENHRY; CDR2 reads SYGVKD. This CDR3 spans 14 amino acids.